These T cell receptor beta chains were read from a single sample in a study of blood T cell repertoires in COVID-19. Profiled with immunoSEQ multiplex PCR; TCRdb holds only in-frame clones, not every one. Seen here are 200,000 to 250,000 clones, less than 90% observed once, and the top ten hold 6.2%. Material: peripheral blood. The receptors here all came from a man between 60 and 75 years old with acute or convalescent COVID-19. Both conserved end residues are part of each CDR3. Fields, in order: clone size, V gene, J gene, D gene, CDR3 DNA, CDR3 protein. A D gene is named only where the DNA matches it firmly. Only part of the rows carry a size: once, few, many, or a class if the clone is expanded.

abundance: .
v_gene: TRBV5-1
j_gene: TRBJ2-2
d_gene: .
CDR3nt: TGCGCCAGCAGCTTGGATTCAGGGCCCGGGGAGCTGTTTTTT
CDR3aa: CASSLDSGPGELFF

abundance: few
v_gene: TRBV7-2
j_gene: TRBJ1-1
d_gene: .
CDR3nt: TGTGCCAGCAGCGAGATAGTAGGACTTGAAGCTTTCTTT
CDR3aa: CASSEIVGLEAFF

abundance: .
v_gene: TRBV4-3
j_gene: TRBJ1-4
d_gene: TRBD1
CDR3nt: TGCGCCAGCAGCCCGGGACAGGGAAGTGAAAAACTGTTTTTT
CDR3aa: CASSPGQGSEKLFF

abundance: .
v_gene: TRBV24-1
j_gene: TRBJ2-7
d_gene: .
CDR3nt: TGTGCCACCAGTGATTGGGCAGGAGGGGAGCAGTACTTC
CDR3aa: CATSDWAGGEQYF

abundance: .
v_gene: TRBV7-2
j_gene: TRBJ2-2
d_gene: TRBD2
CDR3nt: TGTGCCAGCAGCCCCGGGACTAGCGGGAGGCCGAGCACCGGGGAGCTGTTTTTT
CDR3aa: CASSPGTSGRPSTGELFF

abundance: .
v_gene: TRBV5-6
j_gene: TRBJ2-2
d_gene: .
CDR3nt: TGTGCCAGCAGTGACGAGGGAATCGGGTCACCGAACACCGGGGAGCTGTTTTTT
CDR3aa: CASSDEGIGSPNTGELFF

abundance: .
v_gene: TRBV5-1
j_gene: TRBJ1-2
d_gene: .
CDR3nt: TGCGCCAGCGGGGAGGGGCATCAGGACTATGGCTACACCTTC
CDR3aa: CASGEGHQDYGYTF

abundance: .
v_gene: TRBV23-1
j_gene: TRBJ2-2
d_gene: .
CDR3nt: TGCGCCAGCAGTCAATCTACTCGGGACACCGGGGAGCTGTTTTTT
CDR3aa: CASSQSTRDTGELFF

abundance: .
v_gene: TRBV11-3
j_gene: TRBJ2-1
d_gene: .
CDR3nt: TGTGCCAGCAGCTTAGATCTGAGCCATGAGCAGTTCTTC
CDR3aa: CASSLDLSHEQFF

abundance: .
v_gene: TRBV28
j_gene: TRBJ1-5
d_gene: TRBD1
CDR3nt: TGTGCCAGCAGTTTATTTAGGGGACAGGAGAGCAATCAGCCCCAGCATTTT
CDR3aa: CASSLFRGQESNQPQHF

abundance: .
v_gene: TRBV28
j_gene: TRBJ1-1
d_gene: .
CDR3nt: TGTGCCAGCAAACCAGACGGAGTGGCGAAGGCTTTCTTT
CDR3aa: CASKPDGVAKAFF

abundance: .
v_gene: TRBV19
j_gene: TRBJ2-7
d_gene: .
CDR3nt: TGTGCCAGTAGTGTAGCGCAGTCCGAGCAGTACTTC
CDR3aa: CASSVAQSEQYF

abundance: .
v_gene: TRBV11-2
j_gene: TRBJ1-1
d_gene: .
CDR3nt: TGTGCCAGCAGCTTAGACAGATTGTTGAACACTGAAGCTTTCTTT
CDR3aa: CASSLDRLLNTEAFF

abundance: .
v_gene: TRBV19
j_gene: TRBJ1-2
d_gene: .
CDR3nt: TGTGCCAGTAGTGCCGAGCAAGGCTACACCTTC
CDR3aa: CASSAEQGYTF

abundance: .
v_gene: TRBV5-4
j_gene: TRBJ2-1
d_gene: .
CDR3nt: TGTGCCAGCAGCTTGGATAAGGAGGTGGGGTACAATGAGCAGTTCTTC
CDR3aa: CASSLDKEVGYNEQFF

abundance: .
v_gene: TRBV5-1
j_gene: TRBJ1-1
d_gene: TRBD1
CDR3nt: TGCGCCAGCAGCTTGGCAACAGGGGGAACTGAAGCTTTCTTT
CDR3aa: CASSLATGGTEAFF

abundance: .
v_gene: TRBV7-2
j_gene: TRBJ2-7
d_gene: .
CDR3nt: TGTGCCAGCAGCTTAGGGGGGACTGGTAGTCCCGACGAGCAGTACTTC
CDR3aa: CASSLGGTGSPDEQYF

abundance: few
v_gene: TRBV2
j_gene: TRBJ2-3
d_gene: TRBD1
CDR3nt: TGTGCCAGCGGATCGGACAGGGGACCAGATACGCAGTATTTT
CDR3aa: CASGSDRGPDTQYF

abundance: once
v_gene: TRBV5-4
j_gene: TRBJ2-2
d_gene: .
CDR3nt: TGTGCCAGCAGCACAACAGGAGTAGGGGAGCTGTTTTTT
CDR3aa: CASSTTGVGELFF

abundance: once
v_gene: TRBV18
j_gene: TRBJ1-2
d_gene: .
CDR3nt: TGTGCCAGCTCACCCCTGGAGGGGACCGAAAATGGCTACACCTTC
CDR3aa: CASSPLEGTENGYTF

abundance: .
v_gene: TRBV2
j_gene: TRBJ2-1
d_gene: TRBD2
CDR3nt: TGTGCCAGCAGTGTAAGGAGGGTAGCGGGAGTGCATGAGCAGTTCTTC
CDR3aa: CASSVRRVAGVHEQFF

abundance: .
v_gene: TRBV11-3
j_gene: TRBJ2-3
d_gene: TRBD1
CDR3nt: TGTGCCAGCAGCTTGGGACAGGGCTCAGATACGCAGTATTTT
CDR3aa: CASSLGQGSDTQYF

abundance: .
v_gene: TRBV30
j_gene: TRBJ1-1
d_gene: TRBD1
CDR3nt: TGTGCCTGGAATGGACAGGGAGGCACTGAAGCTTTCTTT
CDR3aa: CAWNGQGGTEAFF

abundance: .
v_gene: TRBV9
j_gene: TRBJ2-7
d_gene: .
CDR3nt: TGTGCCAGCAGCGGGGGCCCATCCCGCTACGAGCAGTACTTC
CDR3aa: CASSGGPSRYEQYF

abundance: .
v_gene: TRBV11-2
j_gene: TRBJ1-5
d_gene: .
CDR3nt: TGTGCCAGCAGCCAAGGCGCAGGGAGCAATCAGCCCCAGCATTTT
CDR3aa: CASSQGAGSNQPQHF

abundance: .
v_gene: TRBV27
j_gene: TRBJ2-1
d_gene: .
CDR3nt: TGTGCCAGCAGTTCCATGGGGGGATCCTTCAATGAGCAGTTCTTC
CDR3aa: CASSSMGGSFNEQFF

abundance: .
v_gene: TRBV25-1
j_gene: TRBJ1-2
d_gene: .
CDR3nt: TGTGCCAGCAGGGGGGCGCCGGGGCTTTATGGCTACACCTTC
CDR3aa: CASRGAPGLYGYTF

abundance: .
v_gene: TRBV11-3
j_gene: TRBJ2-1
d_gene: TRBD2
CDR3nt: TGTGCCAGCAGCTCGTCCGGGACTAGCCCAGCCACTGAGCAGTTCTTC
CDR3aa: CASSSSGTSPATEQFF

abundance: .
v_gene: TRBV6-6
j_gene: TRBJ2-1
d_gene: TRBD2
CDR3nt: TGTGCCAGCAGAATGCGGACTAGCGGCGACAATGAGCAGTTCTTC
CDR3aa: CASRMRTSGDNEQFF

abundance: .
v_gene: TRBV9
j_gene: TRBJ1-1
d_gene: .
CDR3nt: TGTGCCAGCAGCGCCCGGGGAGCGAGGGACACTGAAGCTTTCTTT
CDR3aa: CASSARGARDTEAFF

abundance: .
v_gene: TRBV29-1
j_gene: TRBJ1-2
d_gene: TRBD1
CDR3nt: TGCAGCGTTGAAGAACAGGGGTTCGATGGCTACACCTTC
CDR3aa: CSVEEQGFDGYTF

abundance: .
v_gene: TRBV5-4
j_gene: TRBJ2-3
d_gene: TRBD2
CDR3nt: TGTGCATCGTATAGCGGGAGGGGTAACACAGATACGCAGTATTTT
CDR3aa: CASYSGRGNTDTQYF

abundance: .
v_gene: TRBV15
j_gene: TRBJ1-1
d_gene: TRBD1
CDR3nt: TGTGCCACCAGCAGTAGGGGGCTTGGGACTGAAGCTTTCTTT
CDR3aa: CATSSRGLGTEAFF

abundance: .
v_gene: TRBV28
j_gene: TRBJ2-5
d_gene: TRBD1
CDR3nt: TGTGCCAGCAGTTACGACAGGGGGCGCGGAGAGACCCAGTACTTC
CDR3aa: CASSYDRGRGETQYF

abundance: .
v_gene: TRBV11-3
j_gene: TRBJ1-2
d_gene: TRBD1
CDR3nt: TGTGCCAGCAGCTCCGACAGGGGGAACTATGGCTACACCTTC
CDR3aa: CASSSDRGNYGYTF

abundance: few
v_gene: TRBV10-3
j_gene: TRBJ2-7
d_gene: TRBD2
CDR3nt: TGTGCCATCAGTGATAATCGGCAGGGAGGGTACGAGCAGTACTTC
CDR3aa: CAISDNRQGGYEQYF

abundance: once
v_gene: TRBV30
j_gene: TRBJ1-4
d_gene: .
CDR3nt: TGTGCCTGGAGTGTAGTACGGGGGGCAGGCGAAAAACTGTTTTTT
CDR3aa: CAWSVVRGAGEKLFF

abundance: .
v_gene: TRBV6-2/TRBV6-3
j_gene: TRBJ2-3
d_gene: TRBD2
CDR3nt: TGTGCCAGCAGTCCACTACAACCGGGGGGAGATACGCAGTATTTT
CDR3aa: CASSPLQPGGDTQYF

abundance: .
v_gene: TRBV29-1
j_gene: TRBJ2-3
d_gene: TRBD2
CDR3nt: TGCAGCGTTGAAAGGCGGGAGGGGACAGATACGCAGTATTTT
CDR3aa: CSVERREGTDTQYF

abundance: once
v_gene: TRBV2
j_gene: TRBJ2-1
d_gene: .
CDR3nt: TGTGCCAGCAGTAACAGGTCTCCGTTATACTACAATGAGCAGTTCTTC
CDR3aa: CASSNRSPLYYNEQFF

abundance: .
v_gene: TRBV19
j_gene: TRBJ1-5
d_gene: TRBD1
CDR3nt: TGTGCCAGCCGACAGGGGAATCAGCCCCAGCATTTT
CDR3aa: CASRQGNQPQHF

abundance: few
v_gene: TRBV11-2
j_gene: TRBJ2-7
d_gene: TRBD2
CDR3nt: TGTGCCAGCAGCGGGTTAGCGGGAGGCCCTCGGGGCTCCTACGAGCAGTACTTC
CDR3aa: CASSGLAGGPRGSYEQYF

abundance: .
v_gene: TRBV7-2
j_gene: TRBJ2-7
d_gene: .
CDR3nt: TGTGCCAGCAGCCCCGGTGGGCTCCTCGCCTACGAGCAGTACTTC
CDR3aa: CASSPGGLLAYEQYF

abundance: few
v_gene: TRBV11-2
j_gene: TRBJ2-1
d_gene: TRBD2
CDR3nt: TGTGCCAGCAGCGAAGGACTAGCGGTTTATGAGCAGTTCTTC
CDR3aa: CASSEGLAVYEQFF

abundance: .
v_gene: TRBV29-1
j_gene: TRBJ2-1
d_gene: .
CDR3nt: TGCAGCGTTGAAGGCCGGAGCTCCTACAATGAGCAGTTCTTC
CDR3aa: CSVEGRSSYNEQFF